A single sample is the source of the 10 T cell receptor beta chains below, sequenced in a study of blood T cell repertoires in COVID-19. Only in-frame clones appear in the TCRdb table, and some are missing; sequencing was by immunoSEQ multiplex PCR. This sample carries some 670,000 clones, about nine tenths of them seen once, and the ten largest clones take under 0.3%. The sample was peripheral blood. The receptor set was obtained from a woman younger than 35 with acute or convalescent COVID-19.

This clone was seen once. This chain links TRBV29-1 with TRBJ1-2; 7 nucleotides agree with TRBD1. Germline-derived CDR1 and CDR2 are SQVTM and ANQGSEA. The trim removed 6 bases at V and 6 bases at J, leaving 13 bases unmatched. CDR3 length: 14 amino acids. The DNA for the CDR3 is TGCAGCGTACTATCAGGGGGTTATGGGGATGGCTACACCTTC. This encodes CSVLSGGYGDGYTF.

The chain has TRBV7-9 and TRBJ2-3; D gene unclear. CDR1 and CDR2 from the germline V gene are SEHNR and FQNEAQ (reference sequence). Trimming took 7 bases from V and 4 from J, leaving 15 bases between them. CDR3 length: 14 amino acids. The CDR3: CASNFISGADTQYF. CDR3 coding DNA: TGTGCCAGCAACTTTATTTCGGGTGCAGATACGCAGTATTTT.

The V and J genes are TRBV9 and TRBJ2-4; D is possibly TRBD2 (6 bases). Germline assignment: CDR1 SGDLS and CDR2 YYNGEE. The CDR3 extends over 16 amino acids. Trimming left V 3 bases short and J 0 bases short, with 13 bases between. CDR3 coding DNA: TGTGCCAGCAGCGCGAGGCCGGGGGTAGCCAAAAACATTCAGTACTTC. It yields the protein CASSARPGVAKNIQYF.

This clone was detected only a few times. This chain links TRBV6-2 or TRBV6-3 with TRBJ1-2; TRBD1 matches at 7 bases. The length of the CDR3 is 13 residues. Germline trimming cut 4 bases from V and 1 base from J; bases unmatched to any gene: 0. Germline CDR1 is MNHEY and CDR2 is SVGEGT. The CDR3 reads CASSWDSNYGYTF. The CDR3, as DNA: TGTGCCAGCAGTTGGGACAGTAACTATGGCTACACCTTC.

This rearrangement joins TRBV9 to TRBJ2-1; 11 bases align to TRBD2. V lost 1 base to trimming and J lost 7 bases; unmatched junction nucleotides: 7. The CDR3 consists of 16 residues. Germline lookup yields CDR1 SGDLS and CDR2 YYNGEE. CDR3 region: CASSVHSGGALNEQFF. The CDR3 coding sequence is TGTGCCAGCAGCGTACATAGCGGGGGGGCTTTGAATGAGCAGTTCTTC.

This clone occurred once. This rearrangement joins TRBV9 to TRBJ1-2; no definite D call. CDR1 and CDR2 from the germline V gene are SGDLS and YYNGEE. The ends were cut back, 0 bases at V and 3 bases at J, with 9 bases in the middle. The CDR3 sequence is 14 residues long. The chain's CDR3 is CASSVGGQDYGYTF. CDR3 in DNA: TGTGCCAGCAGCGTAGGTGGTCAGGACTATGGCTACACCTTC.

The chain uses TRBV7-3 and TRBJ1-1, with 9 bases aligning to TRBD1. CDR1 is SGHTA, CDR2 FQGTGA, per germline. V trimming: 6 bases; J trimming: 8 bases; junction bases outside the gene matches: 7. The CDR3 is made up of 13 amino acids. This CDR3 reads CASSLQGAEEAFF. CDR3 DNA sequence: TGTGCCAGCAGTTTACAGGGGGCGGAAGAAGCTTTCTTT.

The chain uses TRBV6-2 or TRBV6-3 and TRBJ1-2, with no clear D. The CDR3 is 14 amino acids. Trimming removed 7 bases from V and 5 bases from J, with 17 bases in between. Germline V CDR1 and CDR2: MNHEY, SVGEGT. CDR3 in amino acids: CASTPTLEPYGYTF. As DNA, the CDR3 is TGTGCCAGCACCCCTACCCTCGAGCCTTATGGCTACACCTTC.

This clone came up once. The genes are TRBV5-8 and TRBJ1-1; D not certain. Between the trimmed V and J ends, which lost 4 bases and 0 bases, there was a span of 7 bases. This CDR3 contains 13 residues. The V gene's germline CDR1 is SGHTS and CDR2 YDEGEE. CDR3 sequence reads: CASSRRVNTEAFF. The CDR3 DNA reads TGTGCCAGCAGCCGTCGGGTGAACACTGAAGCTTTCTTT.

The V and J genes are TRBV5-5 and TRBJ1-5; D call uncertain. Germline V lookup: CDR1 SGHKS, CDR2 YYEKEE (reference sequence). The CDR3 length is 15 residues. Trimming took 3 bases from V and 3 from J, leaving 13 bases between them. The CDR3 reads CASSSGVGPNQPQHF. In nucleotides, the CDR3 is TGTGCCAGCAGCTCCGGGGTGGGCCCCAATCAGCCCCAGCATTTT.